These T cell receptor beta chains were read from a single sample in a study of blood T cell repertoires in COVID-19. Generated by immunoSEQ multiplex PCR, the TCRdb table keeps only in-frame clones and is missing some. The table records some 190,000 clones, roughly 84% of them present only once. Specimen: peripheral blood. These receptors were obtained from a woman aged 35 to 49 who had recovered from COVID-19. Both conserved end residues are part of each CDR3. A D gene is named only where the DNA matches it firmly. Clone size is stated in some rows and not others, as once, few, many or a class when expanded.

V gene,D gene,J gene,clone size,CDR3 DNA,CDR3 protein
TRBV19,.,TRBJ2-7,.,TGTGCCAGTAGTAGAACAGGACGTGGAGAGCAGTACTTC,CASSRTGRGEQYF
TRBV25-1,TRBD1,TRBJ2-1,.,TGTGCCAGCAGTGAATTTAGGACAGGGGGGCTAAATGAGCAGTTCTTC,CASSEFRTGGLNEQFF
TRBV25-1,TRBD1,TRBJ1-1,few,TGTGCCAGTGAAGGGCCAGGGGGCACTGAAGCTTTCTTT,CASEGPGGTEAFF
TRBV5-1,TRBD2,TRBJ2-7,.,TGCGCCAGCAGCTTTAGCGGGGGGTACGAGCAGTACTTC,CASSFSGGYEQYF
TRBV19,.,TRBJ1-2,.,TGTGCCAGTAGTCAACAGGACTATGGCTACACCTTC,CASSQQDYGYTF
TRBV5-6,.,TRBJ1-1,.,TGTGCCAGCAGCCGCCCCAGGGGAGAAGCTTTCTTT,CASSRPRGEAFF
TRBV28,.,TRBJ2-3,.,TGTGCCAGCAGTCGCGCTCCCGCTATTCCCGTCACAGATACGCAGTATTTT,CASSRAPAIPVTDTQYF
TRBV3-1/TRBV3-2,.,TRBJ2-2,.,TGTGCCAGCAGCCTTCGTAGAGGGGAGGAAGGGGGGGAGCTGTTTTTT,CASSLRRGEEGGELFF
TRBV7-9,TRBD1,TRBJ2-1,.,TGTGCCAGCAGCCCGGGACAGGTATCCTACAATGAGCAGTTCTTC,CASSPGQVSYNEQFF
TRBV4-2,.,TRBJ2-2,.,TGTGCCAGCAGCTATACAGGGAGAGCCGGGGAGCTGTTTTTT,CASSYTGRAGELFF
TRBV15,TRBD1,TRBJ1-4,once,TGTGCCACCAGCAGAGACCCAACAGGGGGCTTTGAAAAACTGTTTTTT,CATSRDPTGGFEKLFF
TRBV7-8,TRBD2,TRBJ2-1,.,TGTGCCAGCTTGGAGCGGGAGGGCGGGGGTGAGCAGTTCTTC,CASLEREGGGEQFF
TRBV2,.,TRBJ2-1,many,TGTGCCAGCAGTGAAAGGATTAGCGGACTCACCGAGCAGTTCTTC,CASSERISGLTEQFF
TRBV14,TRBD1,TRBJ2-7,.,TGTGCCAGCAGCCAAGATATCCGGACAGGGCTGTACGAGCAGTACTTC,CASSQDIRTGLYEQYF
TRBV29-1,TRBD1,TRBJ1-2,.,TGCAGCGTTGAAGGACAGGCAGGGGGTAATCGCTACACCTTC,CSVEGQAGGNRYTF